The sequence of this TCR beta chain was determined in a study of cytomegalovirus exposure and HLA in healthy donors. The germline V gene encodes CDR1 LGHNA and CDR2 YSLEER. The CDR3 is 16 amino acids. Trimming removed 0 bases from V and 2 bases from J; junction bases left unmatched: 5. General observations from the study: Using the classifier, cytomegalovirus status was reportedly diagnosed with high specificity and sensitivity.

With regard to this clone: Its antigen remains unidentified.

PCR primers comprised 60 Vbeta and 13 Jbeta primers. This table comes from immunoSEQ multiplex PCR, and its TCRdb copy is limited to in-frame clones, with some not included. The table records 120,000 or so clones, 66% of them present only once. The source material was PBMCs. The receptor was isolated from a man aged 18 to 35 in good health and CMV-seronegative. The gene calls are TRBV4-3 and TRBJ2-7; 9 bases match TRBD1. CDR3 residues: CASSQEGTGLTYEQYF. CDR3 DNA: TGCGCCAGCAGCCAAGAGGGGACAGGGCTGACCTACGAGCAGTACTTC.